The TCR beta chain described here comes from a study of T cell changes during pregnancy in multiple sclerosis. Data came from immunoSEQ multiplex PCR; TCRdb stores just in-frame clones and leaves some out. This sample has more than 65,000 clones, with approximately 90% found just once. CDR1 is KGHSH and CDR2 is LQKENI in the germline V gene. The CDR3 covers 16 residues. V was clipped by 4 bases and J by 4 bases; unmatched bases: 9. This sequence originates from a female donor with multiple sclerosis, enrolled in a pregnancy study. Here the sequenced sample was CD4+ T cells from peripheral blood mononuclear cells, taken before pregnancy. The chain is built from TRBV18 and TRBJ1-2, with 10 bases identical to TRBD1. Here the CDR3 reads CASSLFRDRGSYGYTF. In DNA, the CDR3 is TGTGCCAGCTCACTATTCCGGGACAGGGGTAGCTATGGCTACACCTTC.